This TCR beta chain was observed in a study of memory CD4+ T cells and cytomegalovirus serostatus. Study background: This sample comes from healthy Belgian adults, eight to ten CMV seropositive, around 26 seronegative.

V shed 5 bases, J shed 2 bases, and the junction held 8 bases outside the gene matches. Germline-derived CDR1 and CDR2 are SGHTA and FQGTGA. This CDR3 contains 17 residues. TCRdb keeps only in-frame clones here, not all; method: immunoSEQ multiplex PCR. The sample shows 45,000 to 70,000 clones, approximately 81% of them seen only once. The sort gate was single viable CD3+CD4+CD8-CD45RO+ cells for memory CD4+ T cells. Serostatus was set by detecting CMV pp150, pp28, p38, p52 IgG. After thawing, CD4+ T cells were positively selected. The clonotype originates from an adult in good health and CMV-seronegative. Some clones in this sample may be carry-over from other donors' samples. The rearrangement links TRBV7-3 to TRBJ2-1; TRBD2 matches at 11 bases. The source material was memory CD4+ T cells from blood. CDR3 amino acids: CASSPLTSGSTYNEQFF. DNA of the CDR3: TGTGCCAGCAGCCCCTTAACTAGCGGGAGTACCTACAATGAGCAGTTCTTC. The entire variable domain, with the rest obtained from reference TRBV7-3 and TRBJ2-1, is as follows: GAGVSQTPSNKVTEKGKYVELRCDPISGHTALYWYRQSLGQGPEFLIYFQGTGAADDSGLPNDRFFAVRPEGSVSTLKIQRTERGDSAVYLCASSPLTSGSTYNEQFFGPGTRLTVL.